These 30 T cell receptor beta chains originate from one sample sequenced in a study of shared clonotypes between healthy human individuals (dated by TCRdb to between 2020 and 2021). CD8 naive samples were obtained by positive selection for CCR7 among CD45RO-negative cells, yielding a CD45RA+CCR7+ population from which TemRA cells were excluded. Receptor amplification or capture employed the immunoSEQ multiplex PCR assay. As stored in TCRdb, this immuneACCESS dataset retains in-frame rearrangements with V and J assigned. A fraction of the clones does not appear; measured against another copy, unresolved V genes explain less than half of the discrepancy, and the remainder lacks a known reason. Present in this sample are 800,000 to 950,000 clones, just over 95% of which were seen just once. The ten largest clones represent approximately 0.2% of the sample. Sequenced material: naive CD8+ T cells sorted from blood. Explained via the paper, the cell subset or site label denotes: CD45RA+CCR7+. The receptors were gathered from a man between 25 and 39 years old in good health.

The chain combines TRBV6-6 with TRBJ2-1; D possibly corresponds to TRBD1 (5 bases). This CDR3 comprises 12 residues. V was cut by 7 bases and J by 8 bases, with 12 bases left in between. Germline CDR1 MNHNY, CDR2 SVGAGI (reference sequence). The chain's CDR3 is CASTSQGDEQFF. In DNA form, the CDR3 reads TGTGCCAGCACTTCTCAAGGGGATGAGCAGTTCTTC.

A word on this clone: Compared with germline, one end of the junction differs, possibly owing to a read error. This rearrangement joins TRBV7-9 to TRBJ2-7; 12 bases match TRBD2. CDR1 SEHNR and CDR2 FQNEAQ come from the germline V gene (reference sequence). CDR3 length equals 15 residues. CDR3 amino acids: CASSPRTSGTYEQYF. DNA for the CDR3: TGTGCCAGCAGCCCCAGGACTAGCGGGACCTACGAGCAGTACTTT.

The chain's CDR3 is CASQGAEQFF. CDR3 DNA: TGTGCCAGCCAGGGGGCTGAGCAGTTCTTC. The rearrangement joins TRBV7-9 to TRBJ2-1, with 8 bases fitting TRBD1. With V trimmed by 8 bases and J by 9 bases, 0 bases remained unmatched. The CDR3 contains 10 residues. CDR1 and CDR2 from the germline V gene are SEHNR and FQNEAQ (reference sequence).

This sequence joins TRBV11-2 and TRBJ2-7; 8 bases are a match to TRBD2. Trimming at V came to 3 bases and at J to 0 bases, leaving 4 bases not matched to a gene. CDR3 length equals 15 residues. The V gene's germline CDR1 is SGHAT and CDR2 FQNNGV. This CDR3 reads CASSLTSADSYEQYF. CDR3 sequence (DNA): TGTGCCAGCAGCTTGACTAGCGCGGACTCCTACGAGCAGTACTTC.

This chain connects TRBV5-1 to TRBJ2-3; 8 nucleotides match TRBD2. CDR1 is SGHRS and CDR2 is YFSETQ in the germline V gene. CDR3 length: 15 amino acids. Trimming took 5 bases from V and 1 from J; bases not matched to a gene: 6. Written as DNA, the CDR3 is TGCGCCAGCAGACCGACTAGCGTTGGCACAGATACGCAGTATTTT. It codes for CASRPTSVGTDTQYF.

The chain uses TRBV5-1 and TRBJ2-7; 9 bases agree with TRBD1. With 4 bases clipped from V and 6 bases from J, the junction kept 8 bases outside the gene matches. CDR1 is SGHRS and CDR2 is YFSETQ in the germline V gene. This CDR3 is built from 14 residues. CDR3 amino acids: CASSQGQGMAEQYF. CDR3 DNA: TGCGCCAGCAGCCAGGGACAGGGAATGGCCGAGCAGTACTTC.

V gene TRBV28 combines with J gene TRBJ2-7; D could derive from TRBD1 or TRBD2 (5 bases each). There are 14 residues in the CDR3. CDR1 MDHEN and CDR2 SYDVKM come from the germline V gene. V lost 6 bases to trimming and J lost 4 bases, with 16 bases between them. The CDR3 DNA is TGTGCCAGCAGCGACCGGGGACCCATGTACGAGCAGTACTTC. Amino acids: CASSDRGPMYEQYF.

The chain combines TRBV15 with TRBJ1-2, with D hard to call. Germline V gives CDR1 LNHNV, CDR2 YYDKDF (reference sequence). The CDR3 totals 12 residues. V was shortened by 4 bases and J by 7 bases, with 10 bases between the two germline ends. The CDR3 DNA reads TGTGCCACCAGCACTGGCCGGCTTGGCTACACCTTC. It specifies CATSTGRLGYTF.

The chain is built from TRBV18 and TRBJ2-2, with D uncertain. Germline V gene sequence: CDR1 KGHSH, CDR2 LQKENI. The CDR3 spans 15 residues. Trimming left V 1 base short and J 6 bases short, with 12 bases between. CDR3 DNA sequence: TGTGCCAGCTCACCACTTTTCTTAGGATCCGGGGAGCTGTTTTTT. Encoded protein: CASSPLFLGSGELFF.

As to this clone: The sample contains more than one DNA sequence encoding this CDR3. The genes are TRBV7-9 and TRBJ2-2; 7 bases match TRBD1. With V trimmed by 4 bases and J by 2 bases, 4 bases remained unmatched. This CDR3 spans 15 amino acids. Germline assignment: CDR1 SEHNR and CDR2 FQNEAQ (reference sequence). CDR3 DNA sequence: TGTGCCAGCAGCTCGAGGGACAGCAACACCGGGGAGCTGTTTTTT. Translating gives CASSSRDSNTGELFF.

This rearrangement joins TRBV20-1 to TRBJ2-7; tentative D call: TRBD2 (5 bases). The CDR3 sequence is 11 residues long. Trimming took 3 bases from V and 7 from J, leaving 10 bases between them. Germline CDR1 reads DFQATT; CDR2 reads SNEGSKA (reference sequence). CDR3 sequence: CSARSGGEQYF. The CDR3 coding sequence is TGCAGTGCTAGGAGCGGCGGGGAGCAGTACTTC.

The sample holds one count of this clone. The chain combines TRBV19 with TRBJ2-3, with 12 bases that match TRBD1. After removal of 6 bases from V and 5 bases from J, the junction contained 6 bases not matched to a gene. The CDR3 totals 15 residues. Germline V gene data show CDR1 as LNHDA and CDR2 as SQIVND (reference sequence). The CDR3 region has the DNA TGTGCCAGTAGCGAAGGGACAGGGGGCGTAGATACGCAGTATTTT. Its protein product is CASSEGTGGVDTQYF.

The rearrangement joins TRBV7-9 to TRBJ2-7, with D perhaps matching TRBD2 (6 bases). CDR3 size: 15 residues. V lost 0 bases, J lost 5 bases, and 14 bases lay in between. From germline, CDR1 is SEHNR and CDR2 FQNEAQ (reference sequence). CDR3 sequence reads: CASSLADPSADEQYF. The DNA of the CDR3 is TGTGCCAGCAGCTTAGCTGATCCTAGCGCGGACGAGCAGTACTTC.

On this clone itself: Other DNA sequences within the sample encode an identical CDR3. CDR3 sequence reads: CSVGLAASTDTQYF. The DNA for the CDR3 is TGCAGCGTGGGACTAGCGGCCTCCACAGATACGCAGTATTTT. V is TRBV29-1 and J is TRBJ2-3; 11 bases line up with TRBD2. This CDR3 is built from 14 residues. Germline V gene sequence: CDR1 SQVTM, CDR2 ANQGSEA. V was clipped by 6 bases and J by 2 bases; unmatched bases: 4.

This clone was found many times. The V call is TRBV28, the J call TRBJ2-1, with 8 bases fitting TRBD2. The CDR3 is made up of 16 amino acids. Germline V gene data show CDR1 as MDHEN and CDR2 as SYDVKM. V trimming: 4 bases; J trimming: 3 bases; junction bases outside the gene matches: 8. The CDR3 bases are TGTGCCAGCAGTTCCGAAGCGGGAGTTTACTACAATGAGCAGTTCTTC. Translating gives CASSSEAGVYYNEQFF.

The chain joins TRBV29-1 to TRBJ2-7; 10 nucleotides agree with TRBD1. J lost 2 bases, V lost 4 bases, and 2 bases had no gene match. The V gene's germline CDR1 is SQVTM and CDR2 ANQGSEA. The CDR3 length is 13 residues. The CDR3 region has the DNA TGCAGCGTTGGGGACAGGGGCCCCTACGAGCAGTACTTC. Translation gives CSVGDRGPYEQYF.

The chain employs TRBV14 and TRBJ1-1; the D gene is possibly TRBD1 (6 bases). V lost 1 base and J lost 0, with 12 bases in between. Germline assignment: CDR1 SGHDN and CDR2 FVKESK. This CDR3 is built from 16 residues. CDR3 protein: CASSQVSGDMNTEAFF. CDR3 DNA: TGTGCCAGCAGCCAAGTCTCAGGGGACATGAACACTGAAGCTTTCTTT.

J is TRBJ2-1 and V is TRBV11-2; perhaps TRBD2 as D (5 bases). V lost 5 bases to trimming and J lost 8 bases, with 10 bases between them. CDR1 is SGHAT and CDR2 is FQNNGV in the germline V gene. This CDR3 has 12 amino acids. CDR3 DNA: TGTGCCAGCAGCCCTTTACTAGATGAGCAGTTCTTC. Translated: CASSPLLDEQFF.

This clone was observed a single time. V usage is TRBV14 and J usage is TRBJ2-3, with D perhaps TRBD1 (5 bases). Per germline, CDR1 SGHDN and CDR2 FVKESK. With 3 bases removed from V and 5 bases from J, the gap between germline ends came to 15 bases. The CDR3 contains 15 residues. The chain's CDR3 is CASSHGGAWEDTQYF. The CDR3 nucleotides are TGTGCCAGCAGCCATGGTGGGGCGTGGGAAGATACGCAGTATTTT.

The rearrangement joins TRBV27 to TRBJ1-1, with D tentatively TRBD1 (5 bases). Germline values: CDR1 MNHEY, CDR2 SMNVEV (reference sequence). The V end lost 2 bases, the J end lost 8 bases, and 15 bases lay between the germline ends. There are 14 residues in the CDR3. The CDR3 sequence is CASSLRQVGPEAFF. DNA of the CDR3: TGTGCCAGCAGTTTAAGGCAGGTGGGGCCCGAAGCTTTCTTT.

This chain uses TRBV5-1 with TRBJ2-7; 10 nucleotides align to TRBD1. The CDR3 runs to 14 residues. V was clipped by 4 bases and J by 4 bases; unmatched bases: 5. From germline, CDR1 is SGHRS and CDR2 YFSETQ. The CDR3 sequence is CASSIPGQGYEQYF. CDR3 DNA: TGCGCCAGCAGCATTCCGGGACAGGGGTACGAGCAGTACTTC.

This rearrangement joins TRBV7-9 to TRBJ2-7; the D gene is possibly TRBD1 (6 bases). Trimming took off 5 bases at V and 3 bases at J, with 14 bases between the two ends. This CDR3 has 14 amino acids. The germline V gene has CDR1 SEHNR and CDR2 FQNEAQ (reference sequence). CDR3 in DNA: TGTGCCAGCAGCCCCCAGACAGGACTCTACGAGCAGTACTTC. Its translation is CASSPQTGLYEQYF.

The chain combines TRBV19 with TRBJ2-7; TRBD2 might be the D (7 bases). This CDR3 region has 17 residues. From germline, CDR1 is LNHDA and CDR2 SQIVND (reference sequence). V was pared by 5 bases and J by 5 bases, with 25 bases between. For the CDR3, the DNA is TGTGCCAGTAGTGTAAATCAAGGGAGGGGGTCGCAGAACGAGCAGTACTTC. Translating gives CASSVNQGRGSQNEQYF.

The chain uses TRBV28 and TRBJ2-3; D unclear. Germline V gives CDR1 MDHEN, CDR2 SYDVKM. CDR3 length: 16 amino acids. V was trimmed by 3 bases and J by 2 bases, leaving 15 bases between them. This CDR3 is CASSLWRTSFTDTQYF. CDR3 nucleotide sequence: TGTGCCAGCAGTTTGTGGCGAACCTCTTTCACAGATACGCAGTATTTT.

The chain links TRBV9 to TRBJ2-1; 7 nucleotides agree with TRBD2. This CDR3 spans 14 amino acids. Per the germline V gene, CDR1 is SGDLS and CDR2 is YYNGEE. V trimming: 3 bases; J trimming: 7 bases; junction bases outside the gene matches: 7. In DNA form, the CDR3 reads TGTGCCAGCAGCGCTAGCGGAGGTGGGAATGAGCAGTTCTTC. Its protein is CASSASGGGNEQFF.

V gene TRBV4-1 combines with J gene TRBJ1-1; no definite D call. Germline V gene sequence: CDR1 MGHRA, CDR2 YSYEKL. V lost 1 base and J 1 base, leaving 10 bases between the germline ends. This CDR3 contains 15 residues. The CDR3 is CASSQVDWGNTEAFF. The CDR3 DNA follows: TGCGCCAGCAGCCAAGTAGATTGGGGGAACACTGAAGCTTTCTTT.

This sequence joins TRBV10-3 and TRBJ1-5; D perhaps matches TRBD1 (6 bases). The V end lost 3 bases, the J end lost 11 bases, and 17 bases lay between the germline ends. Germline assignment: CDR1 ENHRY and CDR2 SYGVKD. The CDR3 extends over 14 amino acids. The CDR3: CAISDEGVYMSQHF. In DNA form, the CDR3 reads TGTGCCATCAGTGATGAGGGGGTCTATATGTCCCAGCATTTT.

This chain joins TRBV27 and TRBJ2-7, with a weak D call TRBD1 (5 bases). V gave up 4 bases and J gave up 5 bases, with 9 bases separating them. The CDR3 is 12 residues long. Germline CDR1 and CDR2: MNHEY and SMNVEV (reference sequence). The CDR3 is CASSSRTNEQYF. DNA of the CDR3: TGTGCCAGCAGTTCTAGGACAAACGAGCAGTACTTC.

The chain combines TRBV5-1 with TRBJ2-1; D possibly uses TRBD1 or TRBD2 (5 bases each). The V gene's germline CDR1 is SGHRS and CDR2 YFSETQ. Trimming shortened V by 7 bases and J by 6 bases, and 14 bases separated the two germline ends. The CDR3 sequence is 13 residues long. CDR3 loop: CASGDGTSNEQFF. The CDR3 DNA is TGCGCCAGCGGGGACGGGACGAGCAATGAGCAGTTCTTC.

The rearrangement links TRBV15 to TRBJ2-1; D perhaps matches TRBD2 (6 bases). Trimming took off 3 bases at V and 7 bases at J, with 10 bases between the two ends. The germline V gene encodes CDR1 LNHNV and CDR2 YYDKDF (reference sequence). This CDR3 has 13 residues. Here the CDR3 reads CATSSGSINEQFF. The CDR3 DNA follows: TGTGCCACCAGCAGCGGGAGTATAAATGAGCAGTTCTTC.